Listed below are T cell receptor beta chains from one sample, sequenced in a study of blood T cell repertoires in COVID-19. Libraries were prepared by immunoSEQ multiplex PCR; TCRdb keeps only in-frame clonotypes and omits some of them. The sample shows tens of thousands of clones, 85% of them seen only once. Sequenced input: peripheral blood. These receptors came from a man in his 70s with acute or convalescent COVID-19. Each CDR3 is given without its conserved first and last residue.

V	J	CDR3
TRBV15	TRBJ2-7	ATSSGEGTWNYEQY
TRBV7-6	TRBJ2-1	ASSSLAGGPVEQF
TRBV7-3	TRBJ2-2	ASSQTVARSFPGELF
TRBV27	TRBJ1-1	ASSKQGLNTEAF
TRBV3-1/TRBV3-2	TRBJ1-5	ASSSRQGDQPQH
TRBV9	TRBJ1-1	ASSPLGGDFLENTEAF
TRBV28	TRBJ2-1	ASSGAGSSYNEQF
TRBV5-1	TRBJ1-6	ASSTHGADSPLH
TRBV5-1	TRBJ1-2	ASSLGGQILYGYT
TRBV7-3	TRBJ2-7	ASSQGTSGVEQY
TRBV3-1/TRBV3-2	TRBJ1-1	ASSQPQVAEAF
TRBV24-1	TRBJ2-3	ATSDPSTDTQY
TRBV10-3	TRBJ2-3	ASAIGTSGGVRTDTQY
TRBV5-1	TRBJ2-1	ASSPMLLIYNEQF
TRBV28	TRBJ2-7	ASSPGTGLTYEQY
TRBV12-3/TRBV12-4	TRBJ1-2	ASSLTRTYGYT
TRBV9	TRBJ1-1	ASSVGGGGLLNTEAF
TRBV5-1	TRBJ2-5	ASSQTSGTFKETQY
TRBV20-1	TRBJ1-1	SAVRATEAF
TRBV5-6	TRBJ2-7	ASSPRRDYGNEQY
TRBV7-8	TRBJ1-1	ASSSTGRQSEAF
TRBV2	TRBJ1-4	ASRETWGQGNEKLF
TRBV3-1/TRBV3-2	TRBJ2-2	ASSQDGGAGELF
TRBV6-5	TRBJ2-1	ASAPAGSYNEQF
TRBV11-1	TRBJ2-7	ASSLAAVSYEQY
TRBV7-9	TRBJ2-7	ASSPPRDRGRNEQY
TRBV6-5	TRBJ2-3	ASMTGLITDTQY
TRBV5-6	TRBJ1-4	ASSHQAANEKLF
TRBV6-5	TRBJ2-5	ASNVGQGSETQY
TRBV15	TRBJ2-7	ATSREPTSGGLQY
TRBV5-1	TRBJ2-3	ASSLILASDTQY
TRBV18	TRBJ2-5	ASSPWAETQY
TRBV7-8	TRBJ1-2	ASTLTSGTGYGYT
TRBV11-2	TRBJ2-7	ASSSHTGTASYEQY
TRBV6-1	TRBJ1-5	ASSEAGQGFQPQH
TRBV2	TRBJ2-2	ASGQAGGLSTGELF
TRBV3-1/TRBV3-2	TRBJ2-1	ASSQDGLISIPDNEQF
TRBV23-1	TRBJ2-5	ASNPDRDFSETQY
TRBV5-4	TRBJ2-1	ASSLPGLAGGNEQF
TRBV29-1	TRBJ1-2	SVVQGNYGYT
TRBV10-3	TRBJ1-4	AIRQSGTDNEKLF
TRBV20-1	TRBJ1-2	SASSGLAGYT
TRBV5-5	TRBJ1-4	ASSWGQGYNEKLF
TRBV28	TRBJ1-1	ASNRYTEAF
TRBV7-2	TRBJ1-4	ASSSRLATNEKLF
TRBV7-6	TRBJ2-3	ASSYHPADTQY
TRBV4-2	TRBJ1-2	ASSQTGGGGYT
TRBV14	TRBJ2-3	ASSQLTGPTDTQY
TRBV7-2	TRBJ2-5	ASGQLQETQY
TRBV19	TRBJ2-3	ASSSPGGETDTQY
TRBV18	TRBJ2-5	ASSPEVEGETQY
TRBV5-4	TRBJ2-1	ASSPPGQGYNEQF